This TCR beta chain was documented in a study of shared clonotypes between healthy human individuals. The CDR3 consists of 17 residues. Unmatched junction bases numbered 9, after V lost 0 bases and J lost 5 bases. Germline CDR1 is SGHVS and CDR2 is FNYEAQ. Some clones are missing from TCRdb's copy, which holds only in-frame ones; the method was immunoSEQ multiplex PCR. The table records about 2 million clones, 85% to 95% of them present only once. The sample was naive CD4+ T cells sorted from blood. Subset of the sample: CD45RA+ positively selected. The sequence was collected from a man between 18 and 29 years old in good health. This chain uses TRBV7-6 with TRBJ2-3; 9 bases are a match to TRBD2. CDR3 in amino acids: CASSLAAAGGLLDTQYF. DNA of the CDR3: TGTGCCAGCAGCTTAGCGGCGGCGGGGGGGTTACTAGATACGCAGTATTTT.